This T cell receptor beta chain was retrieved from a study of T cells in tuberculosis. About the study: IGRA-negative adolescents, IGRA-positive adolescents with latent tuberculosis and adults with active tuberculosis formed this South African cohort. Within 7 days of starting treatment, or before, PBMC were stored.

The time point is: new active TB diagnosis, blood taken before or within 7 days of starting treatment. CDR1 SQVTM and CDR2 ANQGSEA come from the germline V gene. The V gene lost 5 bases and the J gene lost 9 bases, with 14 bases spanning the gap. CDR3 length: 11 residues. This clone was counted a single time. Its antigen is not known. Assay used: immunoSEQ multiplex PCR; TCRdb lists only in-frame clones, some missing. The sample shows tens of thousands of clones, about 91% of them seen only once. Findings and caveats of the study: Classification accuracy was around 85% (AUROC 0.90) with the GMM-specific repertoire. Active tuberculosis alpha repertoires lay closer to GMM-specific TCRs than controls'.

This TCR was recovered from an adult with tuberculosis. Some clones in this sample may be carry-over from other donors' samples. The specimen was PBMCs, collected at tuberculosis diagnosis. This chain joins TRBV29-1 and TRBJ2-7; perhaps TRBD2 as D (5 bases). The CDR3 region has the DNA TGCAGCGTTTCGGGTCGGGGATCGCAGTACTTC. It is translated as CSVSGRGSQYF.